Presented here are 20 T cell receptor beta chains from one specimen sequenced in a study of shared clonotypes between healthy human individuals. The protocol was immunoSEQ multiplex PCR, while the TCRdb copy is restricted to in-frame clones and leaves out a portion. The table records about 1.9 million clones, roughly 93% of them present only once. Naivety among CD8 cells was defined by CD45RO negativity and positive CCR7 selection, thereby excluding terminally differentiated effector memory CD45RA+ cells. The sequenced sample was naive CD8+ T cells from PBMCs. These receptors came from a man aged 18 to 30 in good health. Some clones in this sample may be carry-over from other donors' samples.

The chain joins TRBV7-2 to TRBJ2-3; 8 bases are a match to TRBD1. The CDR3 has 15 residues. The germline CDR1 and CDR2 sequences are SGHTA and FQGNSA. Unmatched junction bases numbered 5, after V lost 3 bases and J lost 3 bases. The CDR3 sequence: CASSLDRDATDTQYF. In nucleotides, the CDR3 is TGTGCCAGCAGCTTGGACAGGGATGCAACAGATACGCAGTATTTT.

The chain carries TRBV6-1 and TRBJ2-3; 7 bases are shared with TRBD2. This CDR3 region has 15 residues. The germline CDR1 and CDR2 sequences are MNHNS and SASEGT. Germline trimming cut 2 bases from V and 0 bases from J; bases unmatched to any gene: 2. The CDR3: CASSELAESTDTQYF. CDR3 in DNA: TGTGCCAGCAGTGAACTAGCGGAAAGCACAGATACGCAGTATTTT.

This clone showed up just a few times. The rearrangement links TRBV19 to TRBJ1-1; D possibly corresponds to TRBD1 (5 bases). The CDR3 extends over 12 amino acids. The V and J ends lost 3 bases and 10 bases respectively, with 12 bases between them. Germline assignment: CDR1 LNHDA and CDR2 SQIVND (reference sequence). CDR3 loop: CASSIAPGIAFF. The CDR3 coding sequence is TGTGCCAGTAGTATTGCCCCAGGGATAGCTTTCTTT.

The genes are TRBV27 and TRBJ2-7; D not resolved. V was pared by 5 bases and J by 2 bases, with 13 bases between. Germline CDR1 MNHEY, CDR2 SMNVEV (reference sequence). This CDR3 is built from 14 residues. CDR3 nucleotides: TGTGCCAGCAGTCCCCCCAAAGGGCCCTACGAGCAGTACTTC. Protein: CASSPPKGPYEQYF.

This clone was counted a single time. The V call is TRBV27, the J call TRBJ2-2; D is undetermined. There are 15 residues in the CDR3. Germline lookup yields CDR1 MNHEY and CDR2 SMNVEV (reference sequence). V lost 4 bases, J lost 6 bases, and 15 bases lay in between. The DNA for the CDR3 is TGTGCCAGCAGTTCCCGCCCGCTAGGTCCCGGGGAGCTGTTTTTT. Its translation is CASSSRPLGPGELFF.

The count of this clone is one. The V gene is TRBV15, the J gene TRBJ2-5; unclear D gene. CDR3 length equals 16 residues. Germline V gene lookup returns CDR1 LNHNV and CDR2 YYDKDF (reference sequence). The ends were cut back, 0 bases at V and 2 bases at J, with 13 bases in the middle. Here the CDR3 reads CATSRDFRVFQETQYF. The CDR3, as DNA: TGTGCCACCAGCAGAGATTTTAGGGTCTTTCAAGAGACCCAGTACTTC.

This rearrangement joins TRBV27 to TRBJ1-1, with 9 nucleotides matching TRBD1. The V gene's germline CDR1 is MNHEY and CDR2 SMNVEV (reference sequence). Germline trimming cut 4 bases from V and 0 bases from J; bases unmatched to any gene: 3. The CDR3 is made up of 15 amino acids. The CDR3 region is CASSYGTGLNTEAFF. The CDR3 DNA reads as TGTGCCAGCAGTTATGGGACAGGGCTGAACACTGAAGCTTTCTTT.

Turning to this clone: The sample has other DNA sequences that encode this CDR3 too. The chain employs TRBV27 and TRBJ2-5; D gene ambiguous. The germline CDR1 and CDR2 sequences are MNHEY and SMNVEV (reference sequence). This CDR3 is built from 13 residues. Deletions cut 6 bases from V and 0 bases from J, with 8 bases between. This CDR3 is CASSLRYQETQYF. The CDR3 region has the DNA TGTGCCAGCAGCCTCAGGTACCAAGAGACCCAGTACTTC.

This clone has more than one count but fewer than ten. V usage is TRBV6-6 and J usage is TRBJ2-5; TRBD1 matches 7 bases. The V gene end was trimmed by 5 bases and the J gene end by 2 bases; junction bases not matched to a gene: 5. The CDR3 is made up of 14 amino acids. Per germline, CDR1 MNHNY and CDR2 SVGAGI (reference sequence). CDR3 sequence reads: CASSRQGRQETQYF. CDR3 DNA: TGTGCCAGCAGTCGACAGGGAAGGCAAGAGACCCAGTACTTC.

The rearrangement uses TRBV7-9 and TRBJ2-7; D is ambiguous. Germline-derived CDR1 and CDR2 are SEHNR and FQNEAQ (reference sequence). The CDR3 loop spans 15 amino acids. V was shortened by 7 bases and J by 2 bases, with 18 bases between the two germline ends. The CDR3 sequence is CASTHHPGPPYEQYF. The CDR3 coding sequence is TGTGCCAGCACCCATCATCCAGGACCCCCCTACGAGCAGTACTTC.

V and J are TRBV9 and TRBJ1-2; D is perhaps TRBD1 (6 bases). Trimming cost V 4 bases and J 10 bases, with 26 bases left between them. CDR1 and CDR2 (germline): SGDLS, YYNGEE. This CDR3 comprises 16 residues. The CDR3 nucleotides are TGTGCCAGCAGCACCCGGGGAACAGGGATAAAAGAAGACTACACCTTC. It encodes CASSTRGTGIKEDYTF.

The chain is built from TRBV18 and TRBJ1-2; 8 bases line up with TRBD1. J was trimmed by 7 bases and V by 0 bases; bases with no gene match: 10. The CDR3 contains 16 residues. Germline V gives CDR1 KGHSH, CDR2 LQKENI. In DNA form, the CDR3 reads TGTGCCAGCTCACCACCGGGGAGGCAGGGGGCAAGTGGCTACACCTTC. This sequence encodes CASSPPGRQGASGYTF.

In this sample, this clone turned up once. The chain recombines TRBV30 with TRBJ2-1, with a tentative D call TRBD2 (5 bases). Trimming took 7 bases from V and 7 from J, leaving 17 bases between them. The CDR3 consists of 13 residues. Germline V gives CDR1 GTSNPN, CDR2 SVGIG (reference sequence). DNA for the CDR3: TGTGCCTCCAGCGGATTTAGTTGGAATGAGCAGTTCTTC. Translated: CASSGFSWNEQFF.

As concerns this clone: This sample also contains other DNA sequences that code for the same CDR3. The V and J genes are TRBV5-1 and TRBJ2-7; 9 bases are shared with TRBD2. CDR1 and CDR2 from the germline V gene are SGHRS and YFSETQ. Trimming at V came to 0 bases and at J to 7 bases, leaving 8 bases not matched to a gene. There are 15 residues in the CDR3. The CDR3 DNA reads as TGCGCCAGCAGCTTGGAGGTAGCGGGAGTTGGGGAGCAGTACTTC. This sequence encodes CASSLEVAGVGEQYF. The full variable domain, in which reference TRBV5-1 and TRBJ2-7 provide the parts outside the CDR3, is KAGVTQTPRYLIKTRGQQVTLSCSPISGHRSVSWYQQTPGQGLQFLFEYFSETQRNKGNFPGRFSGRQFSNSRSEMNVSTLELGDSALYLCASSLEVAGVGEQYFGPGTRLTVT.

This sequence joins TRBV5-1 and TRBJ2-1, with no clear D. V lost 3 bases, J lost 2 bases, and 12 bases lay in between. The V gene's germline CDR1 is SGHRS and CDR2 YFSETQ. This CDR3 contains 15 residues. CDR3 region: CASSSHVRAYNEQFF. In nucleotides, the CDR3 is TGCGCCAGCAGCTCACACGTCCGGGCCTACAATGAGCAGTTCTTC.

This chain joins TRBV13 and TRBJ2-3; 11 positions agree with TRBD1. This CDR3 has 15 residues. The J segment lost 7 bases and the V segment lost 8 bases, leaving 11 bases of the junction unmatched. Germline CDR1 is PRHDT and CDR2 is FYEKMQ (reference sequence). CDR3 bases: TGTGCCAGCGCCGCCGGCGGGACAGGGGGTAATACGCAGTATTTT. It specifies CASAAGGTGGNTQYF.

The genes are TRBV19 and TRBJ2-1; D may be TRBD1 or TRBD2 (9 bases each). Trimming pared 5 bases from V and 7 bases from J, leaving 18 bases between. The CDR3 spans 15 residues. Germline CDR1 LNHDA, CDR2 SQIVND (reference sequence). CDR3 DNA sequence: TGTGCCAGTAGTGGGGCTAGCGGGACAGGGAATGAGCAGTTCTTC. The encoded protein is CASSGASGTGNEQFF. Using reference TRBV19 and TRBJ2-1 for the parts outside the CDR3, the full variable domain is DGGITQSPKYLFRKEGQNVTLSCEQNLNHDAMYWYRQDPGQGLRLIYYSQIVNDFQKGDIAEGYSVSREKKESFPLTVTSAQKNPTAFYLCASSGASGTGNEQFFGPGTRLTVL.

The CDR3 region is CATSRDLVQGARADTQYF. Written as DNA, the CDR3 is TGTGCCACCAGCAGAGACCTCGTACAGGGGGCGCGGGCAGATACGCAGTATTTT. This chain connects TRBV15 to TRBJ2-3, with 9 nucleotides matching TRBD1. This CDR3 contains 18 residues. CDR1 is LNHNV and CDR2 is YYDKDF in the germline V gene (reference sequence). The V segment lost 0 bases and the J segment 4 bases; nucleotides outside the gene matches: 11.

The chain employs TRBV18 and TRBJ2-5; D may be TRBD1 or TRBD2 (5 bases each). There are 16 residues in the CDR3. The V end was cut by 0 bases, the J end by 5 bases, with 16 bases between. CDR1 is KGHSH and CDR2 is LQKENI in the germline V gene. DNA for the CDR3: TGTGCCAGCTCACCACCACCTGGGACGAAGAGGGAGACCCAGTACTTC. This codes for CASSPPPGTKRETQYF.

The chain carries TRBV9 and TRBJ2-3, with 9 bases identical to TRBD2. Germline V lookup: CDR1 SGDLS, CDR2 YYNGEE. This CDR3 has 16 residues. The trim removed 0 bases at V and 2 bases at J, leaving 4 bases unmatched. The CDR3 region has the DNA TGTGCCAGCAGCGTAGGGCCTAGCGGGACCACAGATACGCAGTATTTT. It codes for CASSVGPSGTTDTQYF.